This entry lists 10 T cell receptor beta chains sequenced from one sample in a study of control samples from healthy donors and cancer patients. The assay was immunoSEQ multiplex PCR, and TCRdb's table has in-frame clones only and misses some. Of 120,000 or so clones listed, approximately 88% are singletons. What was sequenced was blood. The receptors were sampled from a man aged 50-59 years in good health.

This rearrangement joins TRBV4-1 to TRBJ2-2; D is undetermined. This CDR3 contains 15 residues. In germline, CDR1 is MGHRA, CDR2 YSYEKL. Trimming stripped 0 bases from V and 7 bases from J, with 12 bases between. The CDR3: CASSQDRSVGGELFF. CDR3 coding DNA: TGCGCCAGCAGCCAAGATCGTTCGGTGGGCGGGGAGCTGTTTTTT.

The V call is TRBV7-9, the J call TRBJ2-6; no clear D. The CDR3 consists of 15 residues. The ends were cut back, 5 bases at V and 4 bases at J, with 12 bases in the middle. The germline gives CDR1 SEHNR, CDR2 FQNEAQ (reference sequence). CDR3 region: CASSPPQSGANVLTF. CDR3 nucleotide sequence: TGTGCCAGCAGCCCCCCGCAATCCGGGGCCAACGTCCTGACTTTC.

The CDR3, as DNA: TGTGCCAGCAGCCGTGTGGGGGGAAGCGGCTATGGCTACACCTTC. As protein: CASSRVGGSGYGYTF. The V call is TRBV5-4, the J call TRBJ1-2; weak D call: TRBD1 (5 bases). Trimming stripped 4 bases from V and 4 bases from J, with 17 bases between. The CDR3 sequence is 15 residues long. CDR1 is SGHNT, CDR2 YYREEE, per germline (reference sequence). Full variable domain (rest looked up from reference TRBV5-4 and TRBJ1-2): ETGVTQSPTHLIKTRGQQVTLRCSSQSGHNTVSWYQQALGQGPQFIFQYYREEENGRGNFPPRFSGLQFPNYSSELNVNALELDDSALYLCASSRVGGSGYGYTFGSGTRLTVV.

The CDR3: CASSTGTPSYNEQFF. As DNA, the CDR3 is TGCGCCAGCTCAACCGGGACACCGTCCTACAATGAGCAGTTCTTC. The chain recombines TRBV10-2 with TRBJ2-1; D perhaps matches TRBD1 (6 bases). The CDR3 spans 15 residues. V gave up 8 bases and J gave up 1 base, with 15 bases separating them. Germline V lookup: CDR1 WSHSY, CDR2 SAAADI.

The gene calls are TRBV3-1 (or the pseudogene TRBV3-2) and TRBJ1-1; D remains ambiguous. The CDR3 consists of 17 residues. Germline assignment: CDR1 LGHDT and CDR2 YNNKEL (reference sequence). Trimming removed 4 bases at V and 1 base at J, with 19 bases between. The CDR3, as DNA: TGTGCCAGCAGCCGATCCTTCGCCTCAGGAACGAACACTGAAGCTTTCTTT. Translating it yields CASSRSFASGTNTEAFF.

CDR3 DNA: TGTGCCAGTAATCAGGGGGCGAGCAATGAGCAGTTCTTC. Amino acid sequence: CASNQGASNEQFF. This chain links TRBV19 with TRBJ2-1; 8 nucleotides agree with TRBD1. Germline V gene lookup returns CDR1 LNHDA and CDR2 SQIVND (reference sequence). The CDR3 is 13 amino acids. Trimming removed 7 bases from V and 6 bases from J; junction bases left unmatched: 5.

The chain recombines TRBV21-1 with TRBJ1-3. TRBV21-1 is termed a pseudogene. CDR3 length: 16 residues. The CDR3 DNA reads as TGTGCCAGCAGCAAATCGGGGAGAGTTCGGGAAAACACCATATATTTT. This gives the protein CASSKSGRVRENTIYF.

The rearrangement links TRBV5-1 to TRBJ2-7; D is possibly TRBD1 (5 bases). V lost 2 bases and J lost 6, with 9 bases in between. This CDR3 has 12 residues. Germline CDR1 is SGHRS and CDR2 is YFSETQ. This chain's CDR3 is CASSLSGREQYF. In nucleotides, the CDR3 is TGCGCCAGCAGCTTATCAGGGCGCGAGCAGTACTTC.

The V call is TRBV11-3, the J call TRBJ2-2, with D unclear. Germline assignment: CDR1 SGHNT and CDR2 YENEEA. The V gene lost 4 bases and the J gene lost 5 bases, with 5 bases spanning the gap. This CDR3 is built from 12 residues. CDR3 protein: CASSSGTGELFF. CDR3 DNA: TGTGCCAGCAGCTCGGGTACCGGGGAGCTGTTTTTT.

The chain couples TRBV30 to TRBJ2-7; 7 positions agree with TRBD1. V trimming: 1 base; J trimming: 3 bases; junction bases outside the gene matches: 6. From germline, CDR1 is GTSNPN and CDR2 SVGIG (reference sequence). This CDR3 is built from 14 residues. CDR3 sequence (DNA): TGTGCCTGGAGTGCGGACAGGCCCCTCTACGAGCAGTACTTC. Translated: CAWSADRPLYEQYF.